Below are 4 T cell receptor beta chains sequenced from a single sample in a study of vaccination effects on CD4 cells after COVID-19. Before sequencing took place, the ViraFEST assay used viral peptide pools to expand antigen-specific CD4+ T cells. CD4+ T cells were isolated after roughly nine days of culture. The study found no prior SARS-CoV-2 infection in the vaccine recipients, who tested negative for nucleocapsid antibodies. TCRdb's table, derived via immunoSEQ multiplex PCR, lists solely in-frame clones and lacks some. This table holds 30,000 to 40,000 clones, roughly 70% found once. Their antigen targets remain unknown. The sample here was CD4+ T cells from PBMCs cultured with SARS-CoV-2 spike peptides, taken before COVID-19 vaccination. The receptors originated from a human donor who received a COVID-19 vaccine.

The chain joins TRBV19 to TRBJ1-1; D is possibly TRBD1 (5 bases). Trimming took 5 bases from V and 0 from J, leaving 13 bases between them. Germline CDR1 and CDR2: LNHDA and SQIVND (reference sequence). This CDR3 is 15 amino acids long. The CDR3 reads CASSGGFAMNTEAFF. CDR3 nucleotide sequence: TGTGCCAGTAGTGGGGGATTTGCAATGAACACTGAAGCTTTCTTT.

This chain uses TRBV5-6 with TRBJ1-1, with TRBD1 as a possible D gene (6 bases). The CDR3 is 15 amino acids. Germline V lookup: CDR1 SGHDT, CDR2 YYEEEE. Trimming took 0 bases from V and 1 from J, leaving 10 bases between them. CDR3 residues: CASSLGTGRNTEAFF. CDR3 DNA: TGTGCCAGCAGCTTGGGTACAGGGAGGAACACTGAAGCTTTCTTT.

This clone was seen a handful of times. The J gene is TRBJ1-2, the V gene TRBV30; TRBD1 aligns across 9 bases. This CDR3 spans 15 amino acids. The germline V gene has CDR1 GTSNPN and CDR2 SVGIG (reference sequence). The ends lost 4 bases at V and 7 bases at J; junction bases unmatched: 13. The CDR3: CAWNAQRQGDSGYTF. The CDR3 DNA reads TGTGCCTGGAACGCTCAGAGACAGGGGGATTCTGGCTACACCTTC.

This clone was picked up one time. The V and J genes are TRBV9 and TRBJ1-1; no definite D call. Deletions cut 0 bases from V and 1 base from J, with 10 bases between. The CDR3 runs to 15 residues. In germline, CDR1 is SGDLS, CDR2 YYNGEE. In nucleotides, the CDR3 is TGTGCCAGCAGCGTAGAGGCGGCAGGGAACACTGAAGCTTTCTTT. It specifies CASSVEAAGNTEAFF.